Following are 26 T cell receptor beta chains from one sample sequenced in a study of response to subunit inactivated influenza vaccine. TCRdb re-derived calls from the RT-PCR reads in MiXCR, one entry per CDR3 protein. The sample contains 500,000 to 750,000 distinct CDR3 sequences, 12% to 15% of which appear only once. Specimen: PBMCs from blood, collected approximately 12 days after vaccination. All receptors come from a man in his fifties who received an inactivated influenza vaccine.

This clonotype was recorded at least ten times. The chain is built from TRBV4-3 and TRBJ2-7, with D maybe TRBD2 (6 bases). The length of the CDR3 is 14 residues. V was clipped by 8 bases and J by 0 bases, with 14 bases between them. Germline V gene data show CDR1 as LGHNA and CDR2 as YSLEER. Here the CDR3 reads CASRRDLRSYEQYF. The CDR3 DNA sequence: TGCGCCAGCCGGAGGGACCTCCGCTCCTACGAGCAGTACTTC.

This clonotype was recorded many times. This chain joins TRBV5-5 and TRBJ2-7; 7 bases map to TRBD1. CDR3 length: 16 residues. The germline gives CDR1 SGHKS, CDR2 YYEKEE (reference sequence). The junction had 6 bases not matched to a gene; V was cut back by 0 bases and J by 0 bases. CDR3 residues: CASSLEGAVSSYEQYF. The CDR3 nucleotides are TGTGCCAGCAGCTTGGAGGGGGCGGTGAGCTCCTACGAGCAGTACTTC.

V usage is TRBV20-1 and J usage is TRBJ1-2; 8 nucleotides line up with TRBD1. V trimming: 2 bases; J trimming: 7 bases; junction bases outside the gene matches: 6. Germline CDR1 is DFQATT and CDR2 is SNEGSKA (reference sequence). The CDR3 totals 13 residues. The CDR3 loop is CSARSDRGGGYTF. CDR3 sequence (DNA): TGCAGTGCTAGATCTGACAGGGGAGGTGGCTACACCTTC.

This clonotype showed up just a few times. The V call is TRBV27, the J call TRBJ2-1; the match to TRBD2 covers 7 bases. The germline gives CDR1 MNHEY, CDR2 SMNVEV (reference sequence). Losses at the gene ends were 3 bases for V and 9 bases for J; bases not matched to a gene: 2. This CDR3 contains 12 residues. The chain's CDR3 is CASSFPGGEQFF. The CDR3 DNA follows: TGTGCCAGCAGTTTCCCGGGAGGTGAGCAGTTCTTC.

This clonotype was detected a few times. At one end, the junction sequence differs from germline, possibly due to a read error. This chain uses TRBV11-2 with TRBJ2-7; 13 bases map to TRBD2. CDR1 is SGHAT and CDR2 is FQNNGV in the germline V gene. CDR3 length equals 13 residues. The CDR3 bases are TGTGCCAGCAGCAGAGGACTAGCGGGAGCTTCGGACTTC. As protein: CASSRGLAGASDF.

This clonotype occurred a few times. This chain links TRBV6-1 with TRBJ1-5; 7 bases fit TRBD1. Trimming took 3 bases from V and 5 from J; bases not matched to a gene: 1. CDR1 and CDR2 from the germline V gene are MNHNS and SASEGT. The CDR3 spans 13 residues. As DNA, the CDR3 is TGTGCCAGCAGTGACAGGGGGTATCAGCCCCAGCATTTT. Amino acids: CASSDRGYQPQHF.

V is TRBV27 and J is TRBJ2-5; no clear D gene. Germline values: CDR1 MNHEY, CDR2 SMNVEV (reference sequence). V lost 0 bases and J lost 4, with 9 bases in between. This CDR3 is built from 14 residues. The CDR3 nucleotides read TGTGCCAGCAGTTTATCGTGGAGATCAGAGACCCAGTACTTC. Residues: CASSLSWRSETQYF.

This clonotype showed up just a few times. The rearrangement joins TRBV18 to TRBJ1-4, with D hard to call. Trimming cost V 3 bases and J 4 bases, with 9 bases left between them. This CDR3 is built from 14 residues. Germline loops: CDR1 KGHSH, CDR2 LQKENI. Written as DNA, the CDR3 is TGTGCCAGCTCACCGTTTATGGGTAATGAAAAACTGTTTTTT. Protein sequence: CASSPFMGNEKLFF.

The chain combines TRBV10-3 with TRBJ1-2, with 8 positions matching TRBD1. The ends lost 6 bases at V and 7 bases at J; junction bases unmatched: 10. This CDR3 has 14 amino acids. Germline loops: CDR1 ENHRY, CDR2 SYGVKD. CDR3 protein: CAIRERTGYSGYTF. CDR3 nucleotides: TGTGCCATCAGGGAGAGGACAGGGTACAGTGGCTACACCTTC.

The V call is TRBV7-9, the J call TRBJ1-6; TRBD1 might be the D (6 bases). The V end lost 5 bases, the J end lost 13 bases, and 12 bases lay between the germline ends. The CDR3 length is 12 residues. Germline CDR1 is SEHNR and CDR2 is FQNEAQ (reference sequence). In DNA form, the CDR3 reads TGTGCCAGCAGCGCCACAGGGTCTCCCCTCCACTTT. Protein: CASSATGSPLHF.

This clonotype has more than one count but fewer than ten. Here the CDR3 reads CASSFTAGYQPQHF. For the CDR3, the DNA is TGTGCCAGCAGTTTCACAGCGGGATATCAGCCCCAGCATTTT. The chain carries TRBV12-3 or TRBV12-4 and TRBJ1-5, with unresolved D. This CDR3 region has 14 residues. The V gene lost 3 bases and the J gene lost 5 bases, with 11 bases spanning the gap.

Only a few counts were recorded for this clonotype. The chain carries TRBV5-6 and TRBJ2-7; D unclear. CDR3 length equals 14 residues. With 4 bases removed from V and 4 bases from J, the gap between germline ends came to 15 bases. Germline values: CDR1 SGHDT, CDR2 YYEEEE. The CDR3 DNA reads TGTGCCAGCAGCCTGGTCACAAGCACTTACGAGCAGTACTTC. As protein: CASSLVTSTYEQYF.

The chain combines TRBV6-1 with TRBJ1-1; D call uncertain. Germline V lookup: CDR1 MNHNS, CDR2 SASEGT. This CDR3 spans 15 amino acids. V lost 6 bases and J 5 bases, leaving 19 bases between the germline ends. The CDR3 here is CASSSFGLSGTEAFF. CDR3 nucleotides: TGTGCCAGCAGCTCCTTTGGCCTCTCAGGTACTGAAGCTTTCTTT.

This clonotype has more than one count but fewer than ten. Sequence at one end of the junction differs from germline and may be a read error. The rearrangement joins TRBV12-3 or TRBV12-4 to TRBJ1-2, with D maybe TRBD1 (5 bases). The CDR3 runs 11 residues. The CDR3 sequence is CANSDRGGYTF. DNA of the CDR3: TGTGCCAACAGTGACAGAGGTGGCTACACCTTC.

This clonotype was seen only once. The J gene is TRBJ2-7, the V gene TRBV5-5; D unclear. The CDR3 contains 16 residues. CDR1 SGHKS and CDR2 YYEKEE come from the germline V gene (reference sequence). Deletions cut 1 base from V and 3 bases from J, with 17 bases between. CDR3 sequence reads: CASSLMHVSSGYEQYF. The CDR3 DNA sequence: TGTGCCAGCAGCTTGATGCATGTCAGCTCGGGCTACGAGCAGTACTTC. Complete variable domain (other parts from reference TRBV5-5 and TRBJ2-7): DAGVTQSPTHLIKTRGQQVTLRCSPISGHKSVSWYQQVLGQGPQFIFQYYEKEERGRGNFPDRFSARQFPNYSSELNVNALLLGDSALYLCASSLMHVSSGYEQYFGPGTRLTVT.

This clonotype was counted at least ten times. This chain uses TRBV27 with TRBJ1-1; D is perhaps TRBD1 (6 bases). Per germline, CDR1 MNHEY and CDR2 SMNVEV (reference sequence). Trimming shortened V by 6 bases and J by 10 bases, and 15 bases separated the two germline ends. The CDR3 length is 12 residues. The CDR3 sequence: CASRLQGGRAFF. CDR3 nucleotides: TGTGCCAGCAGACTACAGGGAGGTAGAGCTTTCTTT.

The sample holds a few counts of this clonotype. The rearrangement links TRBV7-9 to TRBJ2-1; D is unresolved. The CDR3 is 17 amino acids. Trimming took 4 bases from V and 0 from J, leaving 16 bases between them. CDR1 and CDR2 from the germline V gene are SEHNR and FQNEAQ (reference sequence). CDR3 loop: CASSSPLSYRSYNEQFF. CDR3 DNA sequence: TGTGCCAGCAGCTCCCCCCTATCCTATCGCTCCTACAATGAGCAGTTCTTC. The variable domain in full, with the rest retrieved from reference TRBV7-9 and TRBJ2-1, is DTGVSQNPRHKITKRGQNVTFRCDPISEHNRLYWYRQTLGQGPEFLTYFQNEAQLEKSRLLSDRFSAERPKGSFSTLEIQRTEQGDSAMYLCASSSPLSYRSYNEQFFGPGTRLTVL.

This rearrangement joins TRBV2 to TRBJ1-5; perhaps TRBD1 as D (5 bases). Germline CDR1 SNHLY, CDR2 FYNNEI. The germline V and J ends were trimmed by 4 bases and 2 bases, with 9 bases remaining between them. CDR3 length: 14 amino acids. The CDR3 DNA sequence: TGTGCCAGCAGTGGGGGGTATGGCAATCAGCCCCAGCATTTT. This codes for CASSGGYGNQPQHF.

The J gene is TRBJ2-7, the V gene TRBV11-2; 9 nucleotides match TRBD1. J gave up 3 bases and V 4 bases, and 16 bases lay outside the gene matches. CDR1 is SGHAT and CDR2 is FQNNGV in the germline V gene. This CDR3 comprises 18 residues. CDR3 nucleotides: TGTGCCAGCAGCTCGGGACAGGGTAACATAGGCGTTATCTACGAGCAGTACTTC. It translates to CASSSGQGNIGVIYEQYF.

In its sample, this clonotype was seen a few times. This sequence joins TRBV12-3 or TRBV12-4 and TRBJ1-2; D not resolved. Trimming pared 5 bases from V and 7 bases from J, leaving 17 bases between. CDR3 length: 14 amino acids. CDR3: CASSPLRGLGGYTF. In DNA, the CDR3 is TGTGCCAGCAGTCCGCTCCGAGGGCTCGGTGGCTACACCTTC.

The rearrangement uses TRBV11-3 and TRBJ2-3; D remains unclear. CDR3 length: 15 amino acids. Germline CDR1 reads SGHNT; CDR2 reads YENEEA. The germline V and J ends were trimmed by 2 bases and 0 bases, with 9 bases remaining between them. This chain's CDR3 is CASSLNGLSTDTQYF. The DNA for the CDR3 is TGTGCCAGCAGCTTAAACGGGTTGAGCACAGATACGCAGTATTTT.

This sequence joins TRBV18 and TRBJ1-1; D might be TRBD1 (6 bases). CDR1 and CDR2 (germline): KGHSH, LQKENI. CDR3 length equals 14 residues. Trimming removed 4 bases from V and 6 bases from J, with 15 bases in between. CDR3 protein: CASSRDTQGAEAFF. In DNA form, the CDR3 reads TGTGCCAGCTCACGGGACACCCAAGGGGCTGAAGCTTTCTTT.

This clonotype has just a few counts. V gene TRBV7-2 combines with J gene TRBJ2-7; 10 bases match TRBD2. Germline CDR1 is SGHTA and CDR2 is FQGNSA. V dropped 6 bases and J dropped 0; count of bases not matched to a gene: 5. CDR3 size: 15 residues. CDR3 region: CASRKTSGYSYEQYF. CDR3 sequence (DNA): TGTGCCAGCAGAAAGACTAGCGGGTACTCCTACGAGCAGTACTTC.

This clonotype was counted between two and nine times. The chain recombines TRBV7-2 with TRBJ1-1; 9 bases match TRBD1. The germline V gene encodes CDR1 SGHTA and CDR2 FQGNSA. V shed 4 bases, J shed 10 bases, and the junction held 4 bases outside the gene matches. CDR3 length: 12 amino acids. CDR3 amino acids: CASSSTGGGAFF. The CDR3, as DNA: TGTGCCAGCAGCTCGACAGGGGGGGGAGCTTTCTTT.

This clonotype was detected only a few times. This sequence joins TRBV28 and TRBJ2-2; D gene uncertain. The V gene lost 4 bases and the J gene lost 4 bases, with 10 bases spanning the gap. Germline V lookup: CDR1 MDHEN, CDR2 SYDVKM. This CDR3 is built from 14 residues. The CDR3 DNA follows: TGTGCCAGCAGTTCGGGTCCGTCCACCGGGGAGCTGTTTTTT. As protein: CASSSGPSTGELFF. The complete variable domain, with remaining parts taken from reference TRBV28 and TRBJ2-2, reads DVKVTQSSRYLVKRTGEKVFLECVQDMDHENMFWYRQDPGLGLRLIYFSYDVKMKEKGDIPEGYSVSREKKERFSLILESASTNQTSMYLCASSSGPSTGELFFGEGSRLTVL.

This clonotype was seen many times. The chain recombines TRBV29-1 with TRBJ2-3, with 7 bases aligning to TRBD2. This CDR3 contains 12 residues. In germline, CDR1 is SQVTM, CDR2 ANQGSEA. J gave up 6 bases and V 7 bases, and 7 bases lay outside the gene matches. Here the CDR3 DNA reads TGCAGCGCAGTGGGGCGGGGGGATACGCAGTATTTT. It encodes CSAVGRGDTQYF.